Listed here are 27 T cell receptor beta chains from one sample, sequenced in a study of shared T cell receptors in the human thymus. Data came from immunoSEQ multiplex PCR; TCRdb stores just in-frame clones and leaves some out. The sample has roughly 560,000 clones; 78% are singletons. The data were also submitted as part of a second study, on human thymus T cells.

Sequencing was performed on thymocytes. These receptors were obtained from a boy under two years old with a congenital heart defect.

V gene TRBV9 combines with J gene TRBJ1-4; no clear D gene. The CDR3 is made up of 19 amino acids. CDR1 and CDR2 (germline): SGDLS, YYNGEE. The V end was cut by 0 bases, the J end by 0 bases, with 18 bases between. The CDR3 sequence: CASSVGRRNQIATNEKLFF. CDR3 DNA sequence: TGTGCCAGCAGCGTAGGTCGAAGAAACCAGATTGCAACTAATGAAAAACTGTTTTTT.

Turning to this clone: At the DNA level, this CDR3 is encoded by other sequences in the same sample as well. This rearrangement joins TRBV7-9 to TRBJ1-2; the match to TRBD1 covers 7 bases. V was pared by 5 bases and J by 3 bases, with 3 bases of the junction left unmatched. Germline V gene lookup returns CDR1 SEHNR and CDR2 FQNEAQ (reference sequence). CDR3 length: 13 residues. CDR3 sequence (DNA): TGTGCCAGCAGCCCTGACAGGGACTATGGCTACACCTTC. Its protein product is CASSPDRDYGYTF.

The chain has TRBV28 and TRBJ2-1, with 8 bases lining up with TRBD2. Germline CDR1 MDHEN, CDR2 SYDVKM. The CDR3 has 16 residues. The trim removed 6 bases at V and 6 bases at J, leaving 13 bases unmatched. The CDR3 is CASRGIRIAGPNEQFF. For the CDR3, the DNA is TGTGCCAGCAGGGGTATACGAATAGCGGGGCCCAATGAGCAGTTCTTC. Full variable domain (missing parts from reference TRBV28 and TRBJ2-1): DVKVTQSSRYLVKRTGEKVFLECVQDMDHENMFWYRQDPGLGLRLIYFSYDVKMKEKGDIPEGYSVSREKKERFSLILESASTNQTSMYLCASRGIRIAGPNEQFFGPGTRLTVL.

The V call is TRBV28, the J call TRBJ1-1; TRBD1 aligns across 8 bases. The length of the CDR3 is 16 residues. The J segment lost 3 bases and the V segment lost 6 bases, leaving 12 bases of the junction unmatched. The V gene's germline CDR1 is MDHEN and CDR2 SYDVKM. CDR3 DNA sequence: TGTGCCAGCAGCCCCACCGGACAGGGAAGGGACACTGAAGCTTTCTTT. It translates to CASSPTGQGRDTEAFF.

This chain connects TRBV27 to TRBJ2-1, with TRBD2 matching 8 bases. The trim removed 2 bases at V and 6 bases at J, leaving 6 bases unmatched. The germline V gene has CDR1 MNHEY and CDR2 SMNVEV (reference sequence). This CDR3 spans 15 amino acids. CDR3 bases: TGTGCCAGCAGTTTACGGCTAGCGGGCGGCAATGAGCAGTTCTTC. Amino acid sequence: CASSLRLAGGNEQFF.

This chain joins TRBV2 and TRBJ2-5; 9 positions agree with TRBD2. There are 15 residues in the CDR3. Unmatched junction bases numbered 3, after V lost 2 bases and J lost 2 bases. Germline V gene sequence: CDR1 SNHLY, CDR2 FYNNEI. The CDR3 DNA is TGTGCCAGCAGTGAACATAGCGGGGGTCAAGAGACCCAGTACTTC. It is translated as CASSEHSGGQETQYF.

The gene calls are TRBV4-3 and TRBJ1-1; D gene ambiguous. V was cut by 0 bases and J by 4 bases, with 15 bases left in between. The germline V gene has CDR1 LGHNA and CDR2 YSLEER. The CDR3 runs to 16 residues. The CDR3 loop is CASSQDFEMGGTEAFF. The CDR3 coding sequence is TGCGCCAGCAGCCAAGACTTTGAAATGGGAGGCACTGAAGCTTTCTTT.

The chain carries TRBV28 and TRBJ2-6; D uncertain. V dropped 10 bases and J dropped 0 bases, with 13 bases sitting between them. Germline assignment: CDR1 MDHEN and CDR2 SYDVKM. The CDR3 runs 15 residues. The CDR3 DNA sequence: TGTGCCATCAACAACAGATACTCTGGGGCCAACGTCCTGACTTTC. This encodes CAINNRYSGANVLTF.

In DNA form, the CDR3 reads TGTGCCAGCAGCTTAGAAGCAGGGAAGCCCTATGGCTACACCTTC. Its protein is CASSLEAGKPYGYTF. The V gene is TRBV7-2, the J gene TRBJ1-2; D perhaps matches TRBD1 (5 bases). V was pared by 1 base and J by 4 bases, with 13 bases between. The CDR3 runs to 15 residues. CDR1 and CDR2 (germline): SGHTA, FQGNSA.

This clone showed up just once. V gene TRBV10-1 combines with J gene TRBJ1-1, with D possibly TRBD1 on 6 matching bases. V was shortened by 3 bases and J by 0 bases, with 11 bases between the two germline ends. The CDR3 runs 15 residues. Germline V gene sequence: CDR1 WNHNN, CDR2 SYGVQD (reference sequence). In DNA, the CDR3 is TGCGCCAGCAGTGAACAGGGATACATGAACACTGAAGCTTTCTTT. It is translated as CASSEQGYMNTEAFF.

The chain couples TRBV7-3 to TRBJ2-5; a possible D gene is TRBD2 (5 bases). Germline V gene data show CDR1 as SGHTA and CDR2 as FQGTGA. The CDR3 has 14 residues. The V end was cut by 0 bases, the J end by 4 bases, with 9 bases between. This CDR3 is CASSLTDRGETQYF. The CDR3 nucleotides read TGTGCCAGCAGCTTAACGGATCGGGGAGAGACCCAGTACTTC.

The chain couples TRBV4-3 to TRBJ2-5, with 8 bases identical to TRBD2. Per the germline V gene, CDR1 is LGHNA and CDR2 is YSLEER. The CDR3 has 18 amino acids. After removal of 1 base from V and 7 bases from J, the junction contained 17 bases not matched to a gene. CDR3 sequence reads: CASSQGGVSGRKGGTQYF. CDR3 in DNA: TGCGCCAGCAGCCAAGGAGGGGTCAGCGGGAGAAAGGGGGGGACCCAGTACTTC.

The chain employs TRBV11-2 and TRBJ2-6; no clear D. Trimming removed 1 base at V and 0 bases at J, with 7 bases between. CDR1 and CDR2 (germline): SGHAT, FQNNGV. The CDR3 is 16 residues long. The CDR3 DNA reads TGTGCCAGCAGCTTAGTGGGCACCTCTGGGGCCAACGTCCTGACTTTC. This encodes CASSLVGTSGANVLTF.

This clone was seen only a few times. V usage is TRBV5-1 and J usage is TRBJ2-1; D uncertain. CDR1 is SGHRS and CDR2 is YFSETQ in the germline V gene. The CDR3 spans 15 residues. The germline V and J ends were trimmed by 3 bases and 4 bases, with 14 bases remaining between them. The chain's CDR3 is CASSSRSILYNEQFF. CDR3 sequence (DNA): TGCGCCAGCAGCTCCCGGTCGATCCTGTACAATGAGCAGTTCTTC.

The chain links TRBV7-9 to TRBJ2-5; D is possibly TRBD2 (6 bases). V lost 5 bases and J lost 5, with 12 bases in between. The CDR3 loop spans 13 amino acids. CDR1 and CDR2 (germline): SEHNR, FQNEAQ (reference sequence). CDR3 loop: CASSAGGFETQYF. The CDR3 nucleotides read TGTGCCAGCAGCGCTGGGGGGTTCGAGACCCAGTACTTC.

This chain uses TRBV15 with TRBJ2-2; TRBD2 matches at 9 bases. V dropped 3 bases and J dropped 4; count of bases not matched to a gene: 9. This CDR3 has 17 amino acids. Looked up from germline, CDR1 is LNHNV and CDR2 is YYDKDF (reference sequence). CDR3 bases: TGTGCCACCAGCAGGGGGCCTAGCGGGAAGGGCACCGGGGAGCTGTTTTTT. This gives the protein CATSRGPSGKGTGELFF.

In this sample, this clone turned up a few times. This rearrangement joins TRBV19 to TRBJ1-2, with D perhaps matching TRBD1 (6 bases). This CDR3 has 16 residues. CDR1 is LNHDA and CDR2 is SQIVND in the germline V gene (reference sequence). The V end lost 1 base, the J end lost 5 bases, and 17 bases lay between the germline ends. CDR3 amino acids: CASSIGLDSKRYGYTF. Here the CDR3 DNA reads TGTGCCAGTAGTATAGGCCTGGACAGTAAGAGGTATGGCTACACCTTC.

V gene TRBV18 combines with J gene TRBJ2-7; the match to TRBD2 covers 8 bases. Germline loops: CDR1 KGHSH, CDR2 LQKENI. V lost 6 bases, J lost 2 bases, and 6 bases stayed unmatched. The CDR3 consists of 14 residues. Here the CDR3 DNA reads TGTGCCAGCTCGGCCTTTAGCGGGACCTACGAGCAGTACTTC. Protein product: CASSAFSGTYEQYF.

This chain links TRBV10-1 with TRBJ2-7; the match to TRBD1 covers 8 bases. V lost 3 bases and J lost 2; bases outside the gene matches: 3. Germline CDR1 WNHNN, CDR2 SYGVQD (reference sequence). The CDR3 consists of 14 residues. The CDR3 protein is CASSDRGLTYEQYF. The CDR3 DNA reads TGCGCCAGCAGTGACAGGGGGCTCACCTACGAGCAGTACTTC.

V is TRBV5-1 and J is TRBJ2-7; tentative D call: TRBD2 (5 bases). The germline V and J ends were trimmed by 4 bases and 5 bases, with 22 bases remaining between them. CDR1 is SGHRS and CDR2 is YFSETQ in the germline V gene. The CDR3 length is 16 residues. CDR3 in amino acids: CASSGLRATSPHEQYF. In DNA, the CDR3 is TGCGCCAGCAGCGGACTGCGGGCCACCTCCCCACACGAGCAGTACTTC.

This clone was seen a handful of times. V usage is TRBV15 and J usage is TRBJ1-4; D uncertain. V was cut by 3 bases and J by 8 bases, with 19 bases left in between. This CDR3 comprises 16 residues. CDR1 and CDR2 from the germline V gene are LNHNV and YYDKDF (reference sequence). CDR3 in amino acids: CATSSPGRRCWEKLFF. The CDR3 DNA follows: TGTGCCACCAGCAGCCCCGGTAGGAGGTGTTGGGAAAAACTGTTTTTT.

V and J are TRBV5-1 and TRBJ2-6; 8 positions match TRBD2. Per the germline V gene, CDR1 is SGHRS and CDR2 is YFSETQ. The V and J ends lost 7 bases and 2 bases, in that order; junction bases with no gene match: 5. The CDR3 is 15 amino acids. CDR3 DNA: TGCGCCAGCTTCAGCGGGGGCACTGGGGCCAACGTCCTGACTTTC. Translating gives CASFSGGTGANVLTF.

CDR3 nucleotides: TGTGCCACCCAGGGCGCTCGAGAGCAGTACTTC. Amino acid sequence: CATQGAREQYF. The V and J genes are TRBV19 and TRBJ2-7, with D possibly being TRBD1 (5 bases). Germline lookup yields CDR1 LNHDA and CDR2 SQIVND (reference sequence). The CDR3 runs 11 residues. Between the trimmed V and J ends, which lost 10 bases and 7 bases, there was a span of 14 bases.

The CDR3 is CASSATPLSTDTQYF. The CDR3 bases are TGTGCCAGCAGCGCGACACCACTGAGCACAGATACGCAGTATTTT. This chain connects TRBV9 to TRBJ2-3; D gene uncertain. V gave up 3 bases and J gave up 0 bases, with 11 bases separating them. The CDR3 contains 15 residues. The germline gives CDR1 SGDLS, CDR2 YYNGEE. Using reference TRBV9 and TRBJ2-3 for the parts outside the CDR3, the full variable domain is DSGVTQTPKHLITATGQRVTLRCSPRSGDLSVYWYQQSLDQGLQFLIQYYNGEERAKGNILERFSAQQFPDLHSELNLSSLELGDSALYFCASSATPLSTDTQYFGPGTRLTVL.

The chain employs TRBV4-2 and TRBJ2-7, with 10 nucleotides matching TRBD1. The germline gives CDR1 LGHNA, CDR2 YNFKEQ. This CDR3 is 14 amino acids long. V lost 2 bases to trimming and J lost 8 bases; unmatched junction nucleotides: 6. This CDR3 reads CASSQFSGQGKQYF. The DNA for the CDR3 is TGTGCCAGCAGCCAATTTTCGGGACAGGGGAAGCAGTACTTC.

J is TRBJ1-1 and V is TRBV12-5; D call uncertain. The CDR3 is 13 amino acids. Trimming pared 6 bases from V and 1 base from J, leaving 9 bases between. Germline-derived CDR1 and CDR2 are LGHNT and FRNRAP. CDR3 DNA sequence: TGTGCTAGTGGCCTCGCAGGGAACACTGAAGCTTTCTTT. As protein: CASGLAGNTEAFF.

J is TRBJ1-2 and V is TRBV27; D may be TRBD1 (5 bases). The CDR3 has 15 residues. Per the germline V gene, CDR1 is MNHEY and CDR2 is SMNVEV (reference sequence). The V and J ends lost 6 bases and 0 bases respectively, with 14 bases between them. The chain's CDR3 is CASSPGGGTNYGYTF. The CDR3 region has the DNA TGTGCCAGCAGCCCTGGCGGGGGGACTAACTATGGCTACACCTTC.